The rows below give T cell receptor beta chains drawn from one sample of a study of T cell responses to AZD1222 COVID-19 vaccine. Clones were sequenced by immunoSEQ multiplex PCR, and TCRdb holds only the in-frame ones, with some missing. The sample comprises around 100,000 clones, about 90% of which are singletons, and 3.5% to 4.5% rests with the top ten. Sequences were derived from peripheral blood, sampled on day 0 of MenACWY control vaccination. All receptors come from an adult in good health. Both conserved end residues are trimmed from each CDR3. Each record gives: CDR3 length, V gene, clone size, J gene, CDR3 protein. Size values are once, few and many counts, or a class for expanded clones, and some rows have none.

11,TRBV7-2,once,TRBJ1-5,ASSLQPDQPQH
16,TRBV21-1,NA,TRBJ1-3,ASSKGPARADCRNTIY
13,TRBV18,once,TRBJ1-5,ASSPQGNGNQPQH
15,TRBV7-2,NA,TRBJ1-2,ASSLGPGEGGSYGYT
13,TRBV7-2,NA,TRBJ1-5,ASSSGQGNNQPQH
13,TRBV4-3,NA,TRBJ1-6,ASSQVQGGNSPLH
12,TRBV4-1,few,TRBJ1-4,ASSTYSGDEKLF
13,TRBV28,NA,TRBJ1-2,ASSAPGTGVRGYT
13,TRBV10-2,NA,TRBJ1-1,ASSEYRSTRAEAF
14,TRBV11-2,few,TRBJ2-2,ASSLDAGRNTGELF
14,TRBV1,NA,TRBJ2-7,TSSPRDVPGSYEQY
13,TRBV7-9,NA,TRBJ2-7,ASSLDGQGDYEQY
11,TRBV28,NA,TRBJ1-1,ASSLDSLTEAF
12,TRBV29-1,NA,TRBJ2-5,SVGGTGFEETQY
11,TRBV6-5,NA,TRBJ1-2,ASRAPGRAGYT
15,TRBV5-4,NA,TRBJ2-4,ASFRTSGSDTKNIQY
13,TRBV3-1/TRBV3-2,NA,TRBJ2-7,ASSHRVLQTYEQY
13,TRBV5-1,NA,TRBJ1-1,ASSSLGEMNTEAF
12,TRBV10-3,NA,TRBJ1-4,AISLDDRREKLF
11,TRBV4-1,NA,TRBJ1-2,ASSQVGDYGYT
12,TRBV28,NA,TRBJ1-2,ASSLWTAGYGYT
12,TRBV21-1,NA,TRBJ2-7,ASSHWDRTYEQY
13,TRBV18,NA,TRBJ1-4,ASSDPRGANEKLF
16,TRBV15,NA,TRBJ1-5,ATSRGGSTDYSNQPQH
13,TRBV27,NA,TRBJ1-6,ASSFGRGYNSPLH
11,TRBV3-1/TRBV3-2,NA,TRBJ1-1,ASSQDGQLEAF
14,TRBV28,NA,TRBJ1-1,ASSYSSRGLNTEAF
14,TRBV18,NA,TRBJ1-2,ASSLRTANTNYGYT
12,TRBV18,NA,TRBJ1-6,ASSPGTHNSPLH
12,TRBV10-3,once,TRBJ2-7,AISESRTANEQY
12,TRBV11-2,NA,TRBJ2-5,ASSLATLQETQY
13,TRBV6-2/TRBV6-3,NA,TRBJ1-5,ASSDGTADNQPQH
13,TRBV7-2,NA,TRBJ2-4,ASSPPGVAKNIQY
14,TRBV10-3,NA,TRBJ2-1,AISPSPGQGDNEQF
13,TRBV19,NA,TRBJ1-2,ASSIDHREGYGYT
13,TRBV5-5,NA,TRBJ1-1,ASSISGGSDTEAF
13,TRBV28,NA,TRBJ1-4,ASSFPGGGDEKLF
14,TRBV7-3,NA,TRBJ2-7,ASSPTSSGGADEQY
13,TRBV19,NA,TRBJ1-3,ASKKVGGRGNTIY
13,TRBV28,NA,TRBJ2-2,ASSDSHGNTGELF
13,TRBV6-5,NA,TRBJ1-6,ASSYSSVGDSPLH
11,TRBV12-3/TRBV12-4,NA,TRBJ2-3,ASSPPLKDTQY
12,TRBV7-9,NA,TRBJ2-3,ASSLPHGPDTQY